These T cell receptor beta chains were read from a single sample in a study of spatial heterogeneity in lung cancer. TCRdb fed the 5' RACE reads into MiXCR, producing one record per CDR3 protein. Among about 39,000 distinct CDR3 sequences listed, less than 6% were seen once. The starting material was PBMCs, obtained at surgery. The receptor set was obtained from a male donor with early-stage non-small cell lung cancer. CDR3s include the opening cysteine and the closing phenylalanine or tryptophan. The order of the fields is D gene, clone size, J gene, V gene, CDR3 protein, CDR3 DNA. A D gene is named only where the DNA matches it firmly. A clone size is listed for some rows: how often the clone was seen (once, few, many), or a class if it is expanded.

>-|many|TRBJ2-7|TRBV20-1
CSAPPQGHGPWQYF
TGCAGTGCTCCACCACAGGGACATGGTCCATGGCAGTACTTC
>TRBD1|-|TRBJ1-1|TRBV12-3/TRBV12-4
CASSRARTGGPEAFF
TGTGCCAGCAGTCGCGCCCGGACAGGCGGACCTGAAGCTTTCTTT
>TRBD1|-|TRBJ2-6|TRBV4-3
CASSPGQGRRWANVLTF
TGCGCCAGCAGCCCAGGACAGGGGAGGAGGTGGGCCAACGTCCTGACTTTC
>-|few|TRBJ2-2|TRBV10-2
CASSPDNTGELFF
TGCGCCAGCAGTCCTGACAACACCGGGGAGCTGTTTTTT
>TRBD2|many|TRBJ2-3|TRBV9
CASSGIAGAGDTQYF
TGTGCCAGCAGCGGGATAGCGGGGGCGGGAGATACGCAGTATTTT
>-|few|TRBJ1-1|TRBV6-5
CASSYGGDTEAFF
TGTGCCAGCAGTTACGGCGGGGACACTGAAGCTTTCTTT
>-|-|TRBJ2-3|TRBV7-9
CASSPSWGRLSTDTQYF
TGTGCCAGCAGCCCGTCCTGGGGCCGCCTTAGCACAGATACGCAGTATTTT
>TRBD1|many|TRBJ1-2|TRBV12-3/TRBV12-4
CASSQGGGGYTF
TGTGCCAGCAGTCAAGGGGGCGGAGGCTACACCTTC
>-|many|TRBJ2-1|TRBV7-2
CASSLPRQGVRQFF
TGTGCCAGCAGCTTACCTCGGCAGGGAGTGCGGCAGTTCTTC
>-|few|TRBJ2-4|TRBV6-5
CASSYSGSPDIQYF
TGTGCCAGCAGTTACTCAGGGTCGCCGGACATTCAGTACTTC
>-|few|TRBJ2-7|TRBV6-5
CASSSQTLSYEQYF
TGTGCCAGCAGTTCTCAGACGCTCTCCTACGAGCAGTACTTC
>-|many|TRBJ2-3|TRBV7-9
CASSLALLTDTQYF
TGTGCCAGCAGCTTAGCGCTCTTGACAGATACGCAGTATTTT
>TRBD1|many|TRBJ1-5|TRBV20-1
CSARPGTGGGQPQHF
TGCAGTGCTAGACCCGGGACAGGGGGCGGGCAGCCCCAGCATTTT
>TRBD1|many|TRBJ2-2|TRBV27
CASSHSTYHGQGGTGELFF
TGTGCCAGCAGTCACTCGACCTATCACGGACAGGGGGGCACCGGGGAGCTGTTTTTT
>TRBD1|-|TRBJ1-6|TRBV6-2/TRBV6-3
CASSYDRDRVNFYNSPLHF
TGTGCCAGCAGTTACGACCGGGACAGGGTGAATTTCTATAATTCACCCCTCCACTTT
>TRBD1|many|TRBJ1-6|TRBV12-3/TRBV12-4
CASSPGGAGNSPLHF
TGTGCCAGCAGTCCAGGGGGCGCGGGGAATTCACCCCTCCACTTT
>-|many|TRBJ2-7|TRBV7-2
CASSLQGYEQYF
TGTGCCAGCAGCCTCCAGGGGTACGAGCAGTACTTC
>TRBD1|many|TRBJ1-4|TRBV11-2
CASSSLTGGREKLFF
TGTGCCAGCAGCTCCCTGACAGGGGGCAGAGAAAAACTGTTTTTT
>-|many|TRBJ1-2|TRBV4-1
CASSQGTIPNYGYTF
TGCGCCAGCAGCCAAGGAACGATACCAAACTATGGCTACACCTTC
>-|many|TRBJ2-5|TRBV11-2
CASSWSLVETQYF
TGTGCCAGCAGCTGGAGCCTAGTGGAGACCCAGTACTTC
>TRBD2|many|TRBJ2-2|TRBV4-2
CASSQDAGGLIAGELFF
TGTGCCAGCAGCCAAGATGCGGGGGGGCTAATCGCCGGGGAGCTGTTTTTT
>TRBD1|-|TRBJ1-1|TRBV29-1
CSVARQGRMNTEAFF
TGCAGCGTTGCCAGACAGGGTAGGATGAACACTGAAGCTTTCTTT
>-|many|TRBJ1-1|TRBV9
CASSVVLDTEAFF
TGTGCCAGCAGCGTAGTACTGGACACTGAAGCTTTCTTT
>TRBD1|many|TRBJ2-5|TRBV5-6
CASSLARGRETQYF
TGTGCCAGCAGCTTGGCCAGGGGGCGAGAGACCCAGTACTTC
>-|-|TRBJ1-5|TRBV19
CASSISRDQPQHF
TGTGCCAGTAGTATTAGCCGAGATCAGCCCCAGCATTTT
>-|-|TRBJ1-1|TRBV15
CATSRDRGGTEAFF
TGTGCCACCAGCAGAGACAGGGGTGGCACTGAAGCTTTCTTT
>TRBD1|many|TRBJ1-4|TRBV28
CASSIGTGARKLFF
TGTGCCAGCAGTATCGGGACAGGGGCTCGCAAACTGTTTTTT
>TRBD1|few|TRBJ2-7|TRBV20-1
CSARGVGDRASVDEQYF
TGCAGTGCTAGAGGAGTAGGGGACAGGGCTTCGGTCGACGAGCAGTACTTC
>-|-|TRBJ1-5|TRBV6-5
CASRTRQRSNQPQHF
TGTGCCAGCAGGACCAGGCAAAGGAGCAATCAGCCCCAGCATTTT
>-|many|TRBJ1-1|TRBV29-1
CSVARGRTEAFF
TGCAGCGTTGCGAGGGGCAGGACTGAAGCTTTCTTT
>-|many|TRBJ2-3|TRBV20-1
CSARGDKESTDTQYF
TGCAGTGCTAGAGGAGATAAGGAAAGCACAGATACGCAGTATTTT
>-|many|TRBJ2-7|TRBV20-1
CSARDVGTDFYEQYF
TGCAGTGCTAGAGATGTTGGGACCGATTTCTACGAGCAGTACTTC
>-|few|TRBJ2-7|TRBV21-1
CASSKRTNTKEYEQYF
TGTGCCAGCAGCAAAAGGACGAATACTAAGGAGTACGAGCAGTACTTC
>-|few|TRBJ1-6|TRBV5-1
CASSLSPPLHF
TGCGCCAGCAGCTTGAGCCCGCCCCTCCACTTT
>-|many|TRBJ2-3|TRBV6-5
CASSYSSGARTDTQYF
TGTGCCAGCAGTTACTCGTCAGGGGCGCGCACAGATACGCAGTATTTT
>-|few|TRBJ2-3|TRBV10-3
CAISEARSSSTDTQYF
TGTGCCATCAGTGAGGCGAGGAGTTCTAGCACAGATACGCAGTATTTT
>-|large|TRBJ1-1|TRBV30
CAWSVYTEAFF
TGTGCCTGGAGTGTATACACTGAAGCTTTCTTT